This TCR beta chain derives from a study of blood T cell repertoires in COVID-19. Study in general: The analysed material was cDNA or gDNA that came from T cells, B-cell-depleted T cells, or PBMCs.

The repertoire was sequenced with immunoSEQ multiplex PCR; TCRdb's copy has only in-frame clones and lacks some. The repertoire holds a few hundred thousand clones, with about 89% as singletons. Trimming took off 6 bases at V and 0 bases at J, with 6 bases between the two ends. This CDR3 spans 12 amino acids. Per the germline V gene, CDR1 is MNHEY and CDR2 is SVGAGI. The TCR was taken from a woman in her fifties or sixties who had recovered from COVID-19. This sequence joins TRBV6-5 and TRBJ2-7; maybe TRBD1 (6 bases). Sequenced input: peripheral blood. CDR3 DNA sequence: TGTGCCAGCAGCAGGGGCTCCTACGAGCAGTACTTC. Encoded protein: CASSRGSYEQYF.